The 28 T cell receptor beta chains below come from one sample, sequenced in a study of blood T cell repertoires in COVID-19. The table came from immunoSEQ multiplex PCR; TCRdb's copy has only in-frame clones and leaves some out. The sample yields under 250,000 clones, approximately 88% seen once. The sequencing sample was made of PBMCs or T cells enriched from blood (not recorded which). The receptors here all came from a woman in her forties who had been exposed to COVID-19.

This chain connects TRBV12-3 or TRBV12-4 to TRBJ1-1; D not certain. This CDR3 spans 13 amino acids. V shed 3 bases and J shed 5 bases, with 10 bases lying between them. CDR3 residues: CASSFGPSTEAFF. CDR3 nucleotides: TGTGCCAGCAGTTTCGGTCCGTCGACTGAAGCTTTCTTT.

The chain combines TRBV28 with TRBJ1-2; unclear D gene. Looked up from germline, CDR1 is MDHEN and CDR2 is SYDVKM. This CDR3 is built from 12 residues. The ends were cut back, 6 bases at V and 3 bases at J, with 8 bases in the middle. The chain's CDR3 is CASREGDYGYTF. DNA for the CDR3: TGTGCCAGCAGAGAGGGAGACTATGGCTACACCTTC.

The chain couples TRBV19 to TRBJ2-5; 9 bases map to TRBD2. Germline CDR1 and CDR2: LNHDA and SQIVND (reference sequence). With V trimmed by 5 bases and J by 4 bases, 11 bases remained unmatched. The CDR3 totals 16 residues. The CDR3 protein is CASSPTSGRGTETQYF. CDR3 nucleotide sequence: TGTGCCAGTAGTCCGACTAGCGGACGAGGCACAGAGACCCAGTACTTC.

For this clone: An end of the junction does not agree with germline; a read error may underlie this. The rearrangement uses TRBV24-1 and TRBJ2-2, with 16 bases matching TRBD2. The CDR3 has 21 residues. CDR1 and CDR2 from the germline V gene are KGHDR and SFDVKD. The CDR3 DNA sequence: TGTGCCACCAGTGATTTGCTTAATTCCGGGACTAGCGGGGGGGAACACCGGGGAGCTGTTTTT. This encodes CATSDLLNSGTSGGEHRGAVF.

The chain is built from TRBV6-2 or TRBV6-3 and TRBJ2-7; TRBD1 matches 7 bases. The CDR3 has 11 residues. The germline V gene has CDR1 MNHEY and CDR2 SVGEGT. V gave up 5 bases and J gave up 10 bases; unmatched junction bases: 5. CDR3 sequence: CASSRGTDQYF. The CDR3, as DNA: TGTGCCAGCAGTCGAGGGACAGACCAGTACTTC.

The DNA of the CDR3 is TGTGCCAGCAGCTTGGCTGGGACAGGGGGCCCCACCGGGGAGCTGTTTTTT. It encodes CASSLAGTGGPTGELFF. This chain joins TRBV5-5 and TRBJ2-2; TRBD1 matches at 12 bases. Looked up from germline, CDR1 is SGHKS and CDR2 is YYEKEE (reference sequence). The CDR3 extends over 17 amino acids. V lost 0 bases to trimming and J lost 4 bases; unmatched junction nucleotides: 4.

This clone was observed once. The J gene is TRBJ2-6, the V gene TRBV21-1; TRBD1, as called in the table, went unchecked against the DNA. TRBV21-1 is a pseudogene locus. The CDR3 length is 20 residues. The CDR3 sequence: CASSKGIPGQGAAGANVLTF. CDR3 nucleotides: TGTGCCAGCAGCAAAGGGATTCCGGGACAGGGTGCCGCTGGGGCCAACGTCCTGACTTTC.

This sequence joins TRBV27 and TRBJ1-1; D is ambiguous. Trimming took 3 bases from V and 1 from J, leaving 9 bases between them. CDR1 and CDR2 from the germline V gene are MNHEY and SMNVEV (reference sequence). CDR3 size: 14 residues. Here the CDR3 DNA reads TGTGCCAGCAGTTTGAAGGACTCGAACACTGAAGCTTTCTTT. This translates into CASSLKDSNTEAFF.

This clone has a single count. The rearrangement uses TRBV5-1 and TRBJ2-7, with D possibly being TRBD2 (5 bases). The CDR3 is 14 amino acids. V lost 0 bases and J 4 bases, leaving 11 bases between the germline ends. The germline V gene encodes CDR1 SGHRS and CDR2 YFSETQ. CDR3 sequence reads: CASSLVLAEYEQYF. The CDR3 bases are TGCGCCAGCAGCTTGGTCCTAGCCGAGTACGAGCAGTACTTC.

This chain uses TRBV7-9 with TRBJ1-1, with D perhaps TRBD1 (6 bases). Trimming stripped 0 bases from V and 4 bases from J, with 12 bases between. This CDR3 comprises 15 residues. In germline, CDR1 is SEHNR, CDR2 FQNEAQ (reference sequence). This chain's CDR3 is CASSLATGLGTEAFF. In DNA form, the CDR3 reads TGTGCCAGCAGCTTAGCCACAGGGCTCGGCACTGAAGCTTTCTTT.

V gene TRBV4-1 combines with J gene TRBJ2-5; possible D gene TRBD2, 6 bases. This CDR3 spans 15 amino acids. Germline V gene data show CDR1 as MGHRA and CDR2 as YSYEKL. V lost 1 base to trimming and J lost 4 bases, with 13 bases between them. The CDR3 spells CASSQGTGDLETQYF. The CDR3 region has the DNA TGCGCCAGCAGCCAAGGTACGGGGGACTTAGAGACCCAGTACTTC.

The chain joins TRBV7-9 to TRBJ2-2; 7 nucleotides line up with TRBD1. With V trimmed by 3 bases and J by 5 bases, 3 bases remained unmatched. The CDR3 is 14 amino acids. Germline assignment: CDR1 SEHNR and CDR2 FQNEAQ (reference sequence). In nucleotides, the CDR3 is TGTGCCAGCAGCTTTACAGGGGTAACCGGGGAGCTGTTTTTT. Translating gives CASSFTGVTGELFF.

The rearrangement joins TRBV7-9 to TRBJ1-2; possibly TRBD1 for D (6 bases). Trimming stripped 7 bases from V and 0 bases from J, with 12 bases between. The CDR3 is 14 residues long. The germline V gene has CDR1 SEHNR and CDR2 FQNEAQ (reference sequence). DNA of the CDR3: TGTGCCAGCACCCCAGGGGCTCCTAACTATGGCTACACCTTC. Translating it yields CASTPGAPNYGYTF.

The chain carries TRBV3-1 (or the pseudogene TRBV3-2) and TRBJ1-2, with 9 bases fitting TRBD1. Germline V gene data show CDR1 as LGHDT and CDR2 as YNNKEL (reference sequence). The CDR3 runs to 16 residues. V trimming: 1 base; J trimming: 4 bases; junction bases outside the gene matches: 7. The CDR3 bases are TGTGCCAGCAGCCAAGTGGGGACAGGGCGGGCCTATGGCTACACCTTC. It is translated as CASSQVGTGRAYGYTF.

This chain connects TRBV19 to TRBJ2-2; D is unclear. The CDR3 consists of 13 residues. The V end lost 3 bases, the J end lost 5 bases, and 7 bases lay between the germline ends. In germline, CDR1 is LNHDA, CDR2 SQIVND (reference sequence). CDR3 in DNA: TGTGCCAGTAGTATTCCCGAGACCGGGGAGCTGTTTTTT. It is translated as CASSIPETGELFF. Together with reference TRBV19 and TRBJ2-2, the CDR3 gives the full variable domain: DGGITQSPKYLFRKEGQNVTLSCEQNLNHDAMYWYRQDPGQGLRLIYYSQIVNDFQKGDIAEGYSVSREKKESFPLTVTSAQKNPTAFYLCASSIPETGELFFGEGSRLTVL.

This sequence joins TRBV5-4 and TRBJ2-7; 14 bases are shared with TRBD2. With 4 bases clipped from V and 2 bases from J, the junction kept 8 bases outside the gene matches. Looked up from germline, CDR1 is SGHNT and CDR2 is YYREEE (reference sequence). The CDR3 totals 17 residues. The CDR3 spells CASSLPTSGGAAYEQYF. CDR3 in DNA: TGTGCCAGCAGCCTCCCGACTAGCGGGGGGGCCGCCTACGAGCAGTACTTC.

This CDR3 reads CASSLVSNYGYTF. CDR3 nucleotide sequence: TGTGCCAGCAGTTTGGTCAGTAACTATGGCTACACCTTC. V gene TRBV28 combines with J gene TRBJ1-2; the D is unclear. CDR3 length: 13 amino acids. The V end lost 3 bases, the J end lost 1 base, and 6 bases lay between the germline ends. The germline V gene encodes CDR1 MDHEN and CDR2 SYDVKM.

This clone showed up just a few times. This chain uses TRBV13 with TRBJ2-2; a weak D match, TRBD1 (5 bases). V lost 1 base and J 4 bases, leaving 13 bases between the germline ends. The germline V gene encodes CDR1 PRHDT and CDR2 FYEKMQ (reference sequence). The CDR3 sequence is 16 residues long. CDR3 coding DNA: TGTGCCAGCAGCTTAGAATGGGGCCAGGGCACCGGGGAGCTGTTTTTT. Amino acids: CASSLEWGQGTGELFF.

CDR3 coding DNA: TGTGCCAGCAGGCGGACAGAGGGCTCGTACGAGCAGTACTTC. Amino acid sequence: CASRRTEGSYEQYF. The chain recombines TRBV12-1 with TRBJ2-7; TRBD1, as called in the table, went unchecked against the DNA. TRBV12-1 is a pseudogene segment. The CDR3 is made up of 14 amino acids.

J is TRBJ2-1 and V is TRBV11-1; TRBD1 aligns across 11 bases. This CDR3 region has 16 residues. The germline V gene encodes CDR1 SGHAT and CDR2 FQDESV (reference sequence). V shed 6 bases, J shed 3 bases, and the junction held 7 bases outside the gene matches. In DNA form, the CDR3 reads TGTGCCAGCAGTCGGGACAGGGGGAATATCTACAATGAGCAGTTCTTC. The encoded protein is CASSRDRGNIYNEQFF.

The chain is built from TRBV30 and TRBJ1-2; no clear D gene. V lost 4 bases and J lost 8, with 17 bases in between. The CDR3 spans 13 residues. Germline CDR1 GTSNPN, CDR2 SVGIG (reference sequence). CDR3 region: CAWNGVNRGGYTF. CDR3 DNA: TGTGCCTGGAACGGAGTGAATCGAGGAGGCTACACCTTC.

The chain carries TRBV27 and TRBJ2-3; D is perhaps TRBD1 (5 bases). The length of the CDR3 is 13 residues. With 5 bases removed from V and 6 bases from J, the gap between germline ends came to 12 bases. Germline V gives CDR1 MNHEY, CDR2 SMNVEV (reference sequence). Written as DNA, the CDR3 is TGTGCCAGCAGTGAATGGGGCGGTGATACGCAGTATTTT. This gives the protein CASSEWGGDTQYF.

The chain couples TRBV7-2 to TRBJ2-2; 12 bases agree with TRBD1. The germline CDR1 and CDR2 sequences are SGHTA and FQGNSA. CDR3 size: 17 residues. The ends lost 2 bases at V and 4 bases at J; junction bases unmatched: 5. CDR3 loop: CASSLWDRGPRTGELFF. Here the CDR3 DNA reads TGTGCCAGCAGCTTATGGGACAGGGGGCCACGCACCGGGGAGCTGTTTTTT.

The chain links TRBV6-5 to TRBJ2-2; TRBD2 matches at 9 bases. CDR3 length: 14 residues. The V segment lost 6 bases and the J segment 6 bases; nucleotides outside the gene matches: 5. Looked up from germline, CDR1 is MNHEY and CDR2 is SVGAGI. In nucleotides, the CDR3 is TGTGCCAGCAGAAGCGGGGGGCTAGCCGGGGAGCTGTTTTTT. This sequence encodes CASRSGGLAGELFF.

The chain links TRBV5-6 to TRBJ1-1; D is ambiguous. CDR1 and CDR2 (germline): SGHDT, YYEEEE. V shed 1 base and J shed 5 bases, with 6 bases lying between them. This CDR3 has 12 amino acids. This chain's CDR3 is CASSLFVTEAFF. CDR3 DNA sequence: TGTGCCAGCAGCTTGTTTGTAACTGAAGCTTTCTTT.

In this sample, this clone turned up once. The chain carries TRBV5-1 and TRBJ2-3, with a possible D match to TRBD1 (6 bases). Trimming shortened V by 3 bases and J by 0 bases, and 20 bases separated the two germline ends. The CDR3 consists of 18 residues. CDR1 and CDR2 (germline): SGHRS, YFSETQ. This CDR3 is CASSWTVGTPTSTDTQYF. The CDR3 DNA is TGCGCCAGCAGCTGGACCGTAGGGACACCTACTAGCACAGATACGCAGTATTTT.

This clone occurred a few times. The genes are TRBV3-1 (or the pseudogene TRBV3-2) and TRBJ1-4; 9 bases fit TRBD1. Trimming at V came to 4 bases and at J to 7 bases, leaving 7 bases not matched to a gene. The CDR3 is 15 amino acids. Germline V lookup: CDR1 LGHDT, CDR2 YNNKEL (reference sequence). CDR3 residues: CASSPRGTGFEKLFF. The CDR3, as DNA: TGTGCCAGCAGCCCAAGAGGGACAGGGTTTGAAAAACTGTTTTTT.

The V call is TRBV7-9, the J call TRBJ1-1; D not certain. The V gene's germline CDR1 is SEHNR and CDR2 FQNEAQ (reference sequence). The CDR3 is 16 residues long. The germline V and J ends were trimmed by 3 bases and 0 bases, with 14 bases remaining between them. The CDR3 DNA reads TGTGCCAGCAGCTTCCCAACAGCTCACATGAACACTGAAGCTTTCTTT. This translates into CASSFPTAHMNTEAFF.